These 21 T cell receptor beta chains were all obtained from the same sample, sequenced in a study of cytomegalovirus exposure and HLA in healthy donors (dated by TCRdb to the late 2010s). The method was the immunoSEQ multiplex PCR assay. A mixture of 60 forward primers for TCR Vbeta segments and 13 reverse primers for TCR Jbeta segments was used in the multiplex PCR. TCRdb took over this immuneACCESS table, retaining in-frame rearrangements with V and J assigned. Such tables are incomplete; in checked studies, under half of the missing clones stem from an unresolved V gene, and the remainder is unexplained. Here the sample has some 130,000 clones; 80% occur a single time. The ten most abundant clones make up about 2% of the sample. Sequenced sample: PBMCs. These receptors were obtained from a man aged 25 to 40 in good health and CMV-seronegative.

The chain couples TRBV20-1 to TRBJ1-2; maybe TRBD1 (6 bases). From germline, CDR1 is DFQATT and CDR2 SNEGSKA (reference sequence). This CDR3 contains 11 residues. Trimming removed 6 bases at V and 8 bases at J, with 13 bases between. The CDR3 nucleotides read TGCAGTGCCGACAGGAAGTACGGCTACACCTTC. It is translated as CSADRKYGYTF.

The chain joins TRBV9 to TRBJ2-1; D possibly corresponds to TRBD1 (5 bases). The CDR3 sequence is 14 residues long. CDR1 and CDR2 (germline): SGDLS, YYNGEE. The V and J ends lost 2 bases and 9 bases respectively, with 15 bases between them. The DNA for the CDR3 is TGTGCCAGCAGCGTGACAGCTCGCCGCGGTGAGCAGTTCTTC. This translates into CASSVTARRGEQFF.

V is TRBV27 and J is TRBJ2-7; D may be TRBD1 (5 bases). Looked up from germline, CDR1 is MNHEY and CDR2 is SMNVEV (reference sequence). Trimming pared 5 bases from V and 5 bases from J, leaving 10 bases between. The CDR3 covers 12 residues. CDR3 in amino acids: CASSRQGNEQYF. The DNA for the CDR3 is TGTGCCAGCAGTCGGCAGGGCAACGAGCAGTACTTC.

The chain couples TRBV29-1 to TRBJ1-2, with D maybe TRBD1 (6 bases). The CDR3 runs 14 residues. V was trimmed by 6 bases and J by 6 bases, leaving 20 bases between them. CDR1 SQVTM and CDR2 ANQGSEA come from the germline V gene. CDR3 bases: TGCAGCGTCGGACACAGGGCCCAGGCGGATGGCTACACCTTC. It translates to CSVGHRAQADGYTF.

V and J are TRBV6-5 and TRBJ2-3; D not certain. This CDR3 is 15 amino acids long. V was shortened by 0 bases and J by 1 base, with 8 bases between the two germline ends. Germline V CDR1 and CDR2: MNHEY, SVGAGI. The CDR3 sequence is CASSYSPPGTDTQYF. DNA for the CDR3: TGTGCCAGCAGTTACTCCCCGCCAGGCACAGATACGCAGTATTTT.

The chain is built from TRBV6-1 and TRBJ2-1, with 9 bases fitting TRBD2. The CDR3 is 15 amino acids. J was trimmed by 9 bases and V by 6 bases; bases with no gene match: 12. The germline gives CDR1 MNHNS, CDR2 SASEGT. In DNA form, the CDR3 reads TGTGCCAGCAGACGGGCCCTAGCGGGATTAGGTGAGCAGTTCTTC. It is translated as CASRRALAGLGEQFF.

This chain uses TRBV27 with TRBJ2-7; TRBD2 aligns across 8 bases. The germline V gene encodes CDR1 MNHEY and CDR2 SMNVEV (reference sequence). V lost 2 bases and J lost 2; bases outside the gene matches: 5. The CDR3 totals 15 residues. The CDR3 here is CASSLSGTSPYEQYF. In DNA form, the CDR3 reads TGTGCCAGCAGTTTAAGCGGGACTAGTCCCTACGAGCAGTACTTC.

This clone turned up a few times. The V call is TRBV28, the J call TRBJ1-1; D unresolved. CDR1 is MDHEN and CDR2 is SYDVKM in the germline V gene. The CDR3 contains 16 residues. With 6 bases removed from V and 4 bases from J, the gap between germline ends came to 21 bases. CDR3 sequence (DNA): TGTGCCAGCAGGCTGTTTTTATATCTGGGGAGCACTGAAGCTTTCTTT. Translated, it gives CASRLFLYLGSTEAFF.

In its sample, this clone was seen once. This chain links TRBV7-9 with TRBJ1-4, with 8 bases fitting TRBD1. V shed 2 bases and J 14 bases; nucleotides not matched to a gene: 10. Germline assignment: CDR1 SEHNR and CDR2 FQNEAQ (reference sequence). The CDR3 contains 14 residues. The CDR3 spells CASSLSRTGKGLFF. The CDR3 DNA is TGTGCCAGCAGCTTAAGTCGGACAGGGAAAGGGCTGTTTTTT. The full variable domain, rest sourced from reference TRBV7-9 and TRBJ1-4, is DTGVSQNPRHKITKRGQNVTFRCDPISEHNRLYWYRQTLGQGPEFLTYFQNEAQLEKSRLLSDRFSAERPKGSFSTLEIQRTEQGDSAMYLCASSLSRTGKGLFFGSGTQLSVL.

The chain links TRBV10-1 to TRBJ2-1; 7 bases line up with TRBD2. V gave up 3 bases and J gave up 11 bases; unmatched junction bases: 4. Germline values: CDR1 WNHNN, CDR2 SYGVQD (reference sequence). This CDR3 is built from 12 residues. The CDR3 loop reads CASSDTGTKQFF. As DNA, the CDR3 is TGCGCCAGCAGTGACACCGGGACTAAGCAGTTCTTC.

This clone occurred once. In DNA form, the CDR3 reads TGTGCCAGCAGTTCGGGACAGGGGGCTGAAAAACTGTTTTTT. Translation: CASSSGQGAEKLFF. The V gene is TRBV28, the J gene TRBJ1-4, with 12 bases aligning to TRBD1. The CDR3 covers 14 residues. Germline V gene data show CDR1 as MDHEN and CDR2 as SYDVKM. With V trimmed by 4 bases and J by 7 bases, 1 base remained unmatched.

The chain links TRBV5-1 to TRBJ2-1; 8 bases are shared with TRBD2. Germline assignment: CDR1 SGHRS and CDR2 YFSETQ. Losses at the gene ends were 4 bases for V and 15 bases for J; bases not matched to a gene: 15. The CDR3 contains 14 residues. CDR3: CASSPGTSFGRSFF. CDR3 DNA: TGCGCCAGCAGCCCCGGGACTAGTTTTGGCAGATCGTTCTTC.

The chain carries TRBV18 and TRBJ2-5; D possibly corresponds to TRBD2 (6 bases). Germline CDR1 is KGHSH and CDR2 is LQKENI. The CDR3 extends over 17 amino acids. V was trimmed by 3 bases and J by 0 bases, leaving 17 bases between them. CDR3 sequence: CASSPEEAGPYQETQYF. As DNA, the CDR3 is TGTGCCAGCTCACCGGAGGAAGCGGGCCCGTACCAAGAGACCCAGTACTTC.

The rearrangement links TRBV11-3 to TRBJ2-5; D is perhaps TRBD1 (6 bases). Trimming took 4 bases from V and 5 from J, leaving 17 bases between them. The CDR3 extends over 15 amino acids. Germline V gives CDR1 SGHNT, CDR2 YENEEA. The CDR3 bases are TGTGCCAGCAGCTCCCTGGGACACCTGGGGGAGACCCAGTACTTC. Its translation: CASSSLGHLGETQYF.

The table lists this clone with a count of one. The chain carries TRBV30 and TRBJ2-1; tentatively, D is TRBD2 (6 bases). CDR3 length: 18 residues. The germline V gene encodes CDR1 GTSNPN and CDR2 SVGIG (reference sequence). Trimming shortened V by 4 bases and J by 0 bases, and 22 bases separated the two germline ends. This CDR3 is CAWTHLGRSGYSYNEQFF. CDR3 DNA sequence: TGTGCCTGGACCCACCTGGGGCGTAGCGGCTACTCCTACAATGAGCAGTTCTTC.

The chain is built from TRBV10-1 and TRBJ2-1; 8 bases match TRBD1. With 7 bases clipped from V and 5 bases from J, the junction kept 4 bases outside the gene matches. This CDR3 has 13 amino acids. The V gene's germline CDR1 is WNHNN and CDR2 SYGVQD (reference sequence). CDR3 DNA sequence: TGCGCCAGCAAGGTGGACAGGGACAATGAGCAGTTCTTC. Its protein product is CASKVDRDNEQFF.

Details on this clone: At one end the junction does not follow the germline gene, possibly because of a read error. This chain connects TRBV12-5 to TRBJ1-5; D is undetermined. This CDR3 is 12 amino acids long. CDR1 and CDR2 from the germline V gene are LGHNT and FRNRAP. CDR3 in amino acids: CASGRADQPQHF. For the CDR3, the DNA is TGTGCCAGTGGGAGGGCGGATCAGCCCCAGCATTTT.

The genes are TRBV30 and TRBJ2-5; TRBD2 might be the D (5 bases). Germline assignment: CDR1 GTSNPN and CDR2 SVGIG (reference sequence). The germline V and J ends were trimmed by 0 bases and 5 bases, with 7 bases remaining between them. The CDR3 loop spans 12 amino acids. The CDR3 reads CAWSVLGETQYF. As DNA, the CDR3 is TGTGCCTGGAGTGTACTAGGGGAGACCCAGTACTTC.

This chain joins TRBV11-2 and TRBJ2-5; D perhaps matches TRBD2 (5 bases). Judging by the DNA end, TRBJ2-7 fits better; the J call may be wrong. The CDR3 length is 15 residues. CDR1 and CDR2 (germline): SGHAT, FQNNGV. The CDR3 nucleotides are TGTGCCAGCAGCTTAGGCTTCCAGCGGTACTACGAGCAGTACTTC. This codes for CASSLGFQRYYEQYF.

This sequence joins TRBV19 and TRBJ2-7; 8 positions match TRBD2. Germline CDR1 and CDR2: LNHDA and SQIVND (reference sequence). Trimming took 5 bases from V and 0 from J; bases not matched to a gene: 6. This CDR3 spans 15 amino acids. CDR3 loop: CASSLAGLVSYEQYF. In nucleotides, the CDR3 is TGTGCCAGTAGTTTGGCGGGACTAGTCTCCTACGAGCAGTACTTC. Looking up the rest from reference TRBV19 and TRBJ2-7 gives the full variable domain: DGGITQSPKYLFRKEGQNVTLSCEQNLNHDAMYWYRQDPGQGLRLIYYSQIVNDFQKGDIAEGYSVSREKKESFPLTVTSAQKNPTAFYLCASSLAGLVSYEQYFGPGTRLTVT.

This rearrangement joins TRBV7-2 to TRBJ2-1; maybe TRBD2 (5 bases). CDR1 is SGHTA and CDR2 is FQGNSA in the germline V gene. This CDR3 is built from 14 residues. Trimming pared 1 base from V and 7 bases from J, leaving 11 bases between. CDR3 residues: CASSLVYRGNEQFF. The CDR3 DNA sequence: TGTGCCAGCAGCTTAGTCTATCGGGGTAATGAGCAGTTCTTC.